This T cell receptor beta chain was profiled in a study of T cells of healthy individuals. The CDR3 consists of 14 residues. V lost 5 bases and J lost 2; bases outside the gene matches: 5. CDR1 is SNHLY and CDR2 is FYNNEI in the germline V gene. TCRdb reprocessed the 5' RACE reads via MiXCR and lists one record per CDR3 protein. This table holds nearly 100,000 distinct CDR3 sequences, roughly 15% found once. The chain has TRBV2 and TRBJ2-5; 7 bases are a match to TRBD1. The clonotype was recovered from a human donor in good health. The CDR3 nucleotides read TGTGCCAGCAGTAACTCGGGACAGCAAGAGACCCAGTACTTC. This sequence encodes CASSNSGQQETQYF.